The 28 T cell receptor beta chains given below trace back to one sample, sequenced in a study of persistence of HIV-infected CD4 T cells. The stimulus was an HIV-1 Gag 15-mer peptide pool, 0.85 to 1 ug/peptide/mL. CD40L-negative CD69-negative CD45RO-high memory CD4+ T cells were sorted as populations depleted of antigen-responding cells. The immunoSEQ assay was version 4, run in survey mode. Assay: immunoSEQ multiplex PCR; the TCRdb copy retains only in-frame clones and omits some. The sample has tens of thousands of clones, about 80% seen once; the top ten hold 14%. The antigens of these receptors remain unknown. The sequencing here drew on CD4+ T cells sorted from PBMCs after approximately 19-hour stimulation, taken from a patient who received antiretroviral therapy. These receptors came from an adult man with HIV who was CMV-seropositive.

CDR3 sequence reads: CASSFSGTEAFF. The DNA for the CDR3 is TGTGCCAGCAGCTTTTCCGGCACTGAAGCTTTCTTT. The chain couples TRBV11-3 to TRBJ1-1; D uncertain. The CDR3 spans 12 residues. CDR1 is SGHNT and CDR2 is YENEEA in the germline V gene. Trimming took 3 bases from V and 4 from J, leaving 6 bases between them. Variable domain in full (rest from reference TRBV11-3 and TRBJ1-1): EAGVVQSPRYKIIEKKQPVAFWCNPISGHNTLYWYLQNLGQGPELLIRYENEEAVDDSQLPKDRFSAERLKGVDSTLKIQPAELGDSAVYLCASSFSGTEAFFGQGTRLTVV.

The genes are TRBV28 and TRBJ2-1, with TRBD2 identical over 9 bases. Germline V gene lookup returns CDR1 MDHEN and CDR2 SYDVKM. The junction had 5 bases not matched to a gene; V was cut back by 7 bases and J by 1 base. This CDR3 contains 15 residues. CDR3 sequence reads: CASITSGGSYNEQFF. Written as DNA, the CDR3 is TGTGCCAGCATCACCAGCGGGGGGTCCTACAATGAGCAGTTCTTC.

The chain is built from TRBV12-2 and TRBJ2-3; the table calls TRBD1, which could not be checked here. TRBV12-2 is assigned pseudogene status. The CDR3 totals 15 residues. The CDR3 reads CASRLSAGLGDTQYF. CDR3 coding DNA: TGTGCAAGTCGCTTGAGTGCAGGGTTGGGAGATACGCAGTATTTT.

The chain employs TRBV11-2 and TRBJ1-4; the D is unclear. The CDR3 consists of 13 residues. V was cut by 2 bases and J by 5 bases, with 6 bases left in between. Germline CDR1 and CDR2: SGHAT and FQNNGV. This chain's CDR3 is CASSLIVNEKLFF. The CDR3 nucleotides read TGTGCCAGCAGCTTAATAGTGAATGAAAAACTGTTTTTT.

V usage is TRBV7-8 and J usage is TRBJ2-7; D remains ambiguous. The length of the CDR3 is 12 residues. V shed 5 bases and J shed 0 bases, with 5 bases lying between them. CDR1 and CDR2 from the germline V gene are SGHVS and FQNEAQ. Written as DNA, the CDR3 is TGTGCCAGCAGCCGTACCTCCTACGAGCAGTACTTC. Its translation is CASSRTSYEQYF.

CDR3 amino acids: CASSISERNYNEQFF. DNA of the CDR3: TGTGCCAGTAGTATAAGCGAACGGAACTACAATGAGCAGTTCTTC. The chain couples TRBV19 to TRBJ2-1; D gene ambiguous. V was cut by 2 bases and J by 3 bases, with 11 bases left in between. There are 15 residues in the CDR3. From germline, CDR1 is LNHDA and CDR2 SQIVND (reference sequence). The full variable domain, with the rest looked up from reference TRBV19 and TRBJ2-1, is DGGITQSPKYLFRKEGQNVTLSCEQNLNHDAMYWYRQDPGQGLRLIYYSQIVNDFQKGDIAEGYSVSREKKESFPLTVTSAQKNPTAFYLCASSISERNYNEQFFGPGTRLTVL.

This clone occurred once. V is TRBV7-2 and J is TRBJ1-4; D gene uncertain. This CDR3 is built from 14 residues. V was clipped by 5 bases and J by 4 bases, with 11 bases between them. Germline V gives CDR1 SGHTA, CDR2 FQGNSA. The CDR3 is CASSPIGGNEKLFF. The CDR3 coding sequence is TGTGCCAGCAGCCCTATAGGCGGTAATGAAAAACTGTTTTTT. Full variable domain (remainder filled in from reference TRBV7-2 and TRBJ1-4): GAGVSQSPSNKVTEKGKDVELRCDPISGHTALYWYRQSLGQGLEFLIYFQGNSAPDKSGLPSDRFSAERTGGSVSTLTIQRTQQEDSAVYLCASSPIGGNEKLFFGSGTQLSVL.

The chain uses TRBV19 and TRBJ1-3, with unresolved D. There are 14 residues in the CDR3. Germline CDR1 is LNHDA and CDR2 is SQIVND (reference sequence). Trimming took 3 bases from V and 1 from J, leaving 7 bases between them. In nucleotides, the CDR3 is TGTGCCAGTAGTATGCAGTCGTCTGGAAACACCATATATTTT. It is translated as CASSMQSSGNTIYF.

The V and J genes are TRBV11-2 and TRBJ1-2, with D perhaps matching TRBD1 (6 bases). Looked up from germline, CDR1 is SGHAT and CDR2 is FQNNGV. V was pared by 3 bases and J by 8 bases, with 19 bases between. The CDR3 runs to 15 residues. The CDR3 DNA reads as TGTGCCAGCAGCTTCGGACAGCCCTGGGCCGGGGGCTACACCTTC. This gives the protein CASSFGQPWAGGYTF.

V is TRBV6-1 and J is TRBJ2-3, with unresolved D. The length of the CDR3 is 13 residues. Germline values: CDR1 MNHNS, CDR2 SASEGT. The V end lost 1 base, the J end lost 2 bases, and 4 bases lay between the germline ends. The CDR3 DNA reads as TGTGCCAGCAGTGAAGTACCCACAGATACGCAGTATTTT. Its protein is CASSEVPTDTQYF.

V is TRBV4-2 and J is TRBJ2-3; D gene ambiguous. The CDR3 extends over 14 amino acids. Trimming removed 0 bases from V and 2 bases from J, with 6 bases in between. CDR1 and CDR2 from the germline V gene are LGHNA and YNFKEQ. The DNA for the CDR3 is TGTGCCAGCAGCCAAGAGGTAGACACAGATACGCAGTATTTT. Protein: CASSQEVDTDTQYF.

The J gene is TRBJ2-2, the V gene TRBV4-1; tentatively, D is TRBD2 (6 bases). The CDR3 runs to 15 residues. Deletions cut 1 base from V and 4 bases from J, with 10 bases between. Germline V gene data show CDR1 as MGHRA and CDR2 as YSYEKL. The CDR3 region has the DNA TGCGCCAGCAGCCAAGCGGGAGCAGTCACCGGGGAGCTGTTTTTT. This codes for CASSQAGAVTGELFF.

This clone was recorded a few times. This rearrangement joins TRBV21-1 to TRBJ1-5; the table calls TRBD1, which could not be checked here. TRBV21-1 is shown as a pseudogene. This CDR3 comprises 14 residues. The CDR3 loop reads CASSNGTTSQPQHF. CDR3 coding DNA: TGTGCCAGCAGCAACGGGACAACCAGTCAGCCCCAGCATTTT.

V is TRBV30 and J is TRBJ2-7; a possible D gene is TRBD2 (5 bases). The CDR3 runs to 12 residues. The V gene's germline CDR1 is GTSNPN and CDR2 SVGIG (reference sequence). The V gene lost 0 bases and the J gene lost 4 bases, with 7 bases spanning the gap. CDR3 coding DNA: TGTGCCTGGAGTGTACGGGATTACGAGCAGTACTTC. It encodes CAWSVRDYEQYF.

The V gene is TRBV12-3 or TRBV12-4, the J gene TRBJ1-2; D is perhaps TRBD1 (6 bases). The length of the CDR3 is 13 residues. The ends were cut back, 6 bases at V and 4 bases at J, with 12 bases in the middle. The CDR3 bases are TGTGCCAGCAGGGGCAGGGGAGCCTATGGCTACACCTTC. Its protein product is CASRGRGAYGYTF.

V usage is TRBV2 and J usage is TRBJ2-7; D is undetermined. The ends were cut back, 2 bases at V and 5 bases at J, with 7 bases in the middle. CDR1 and CDR2 from the germline V gene are SNHLY and FYNNEI. The length of the CDR3 is 12 residues. CDR3 in amino acids: CASSETRDEQYF. In DNA form, the CDR3 reads TGTGCCAGCAGTGAAACGAGAGACGAGCAGTACTTC. Full variable domain (rest looked up from reference TRBV2 and TRBJ2-7): EPEVTQTPSHQVTQMGQEVILRCVPISNHLYFYWYRQILGQKVEFLVSFYNNEISEKSEIFDDQFSVERPDGSNFTLKIRSTKLEDSAMYFCASSETRDEQYFGPGTRLTVT.

The rearrangement joins TRBV19 to TRBJ1-5; TRBD1 agrees at 8 bases. In germline, CDR1 is LNHDA, CDR2 SQIVND (reference sequence). The CDR3 contains 14 residues. With V trimmed by 5 bases and J by 2 bases, 2 bases remained unmatched. In DNA, the CDR3 is TGTGCCAGTAGTCAGGACAGGGGCAATCAGCCCCAGCATTTT. Encoded protein: CASSQDRGNQPQHF.

The CDR3 DNA follows: TGCGCCAGCAGTGAGGACACCGGGACAGGTACCTACGAGCAGTACTTC. As protein: CASSEDTGTGTYEQYF. The J gene is TRBJ2-7, the V gene TRBV10-1; the match to TRBD1 covers 8 bases. The CDR3 contains 16 residues. The germline gives CDR1 WNHNN, CDR2 SYGVQD (reference sequence). V lost 2 bases, J lost 2 bases, and 8 bases stayed unmatched.

This clone was detected a few times. The V gene is TRBV21-1, the J gene TRBJ1-2. TRBV21-1 is designated a pseudogene. CDR3 length equals 17 residues. CDR3 amino acids: CASSKEGDSAKLYGYTF. In nucleotides, the CDR3 is TGTGCCAGCAGCAAAGAGGGAGACAGCGCGAAGCTCTATGGCTACACCTTC.

This clone came up a few times. This chain connects TRBV3-1 (or the pseudogene TRBV3-2) to TRBJ2-7; possibly TRBD2 for D (5 bases). Per germline, CDR1 LGHDT and CDR2 YNNKEL (reference sequence). The V end was cut by 0 bases, the J end by 6 bases, with 15 bases between. There are 15 residues in the CDR3. CDR3 sequence reads: CASSQDIAGMSEQYF. CDR3 DNA: TGTGCCAGCAGCCAAGATATTGCGGGTATGAGCGAGCAGTACTTC.

V usage is TRBV12-3 or TRBV12-4 and J usage is TRBJ2-5; 7 bases are shared with TRBD1. The CDR3 sequence is 13 residues long. V lost 6 bases and J lost 3; bases outside the gene matches: 4. CDR3 protein: CASSYDREETQYF. For the CDR3, the DNA is TGTGCCAGCAGCTACGACAGGGAAGAGACCCAGTACTTC.

The chain links TRBV11-2 to TRBJ1-6, with D possibly being TRBD1 (5 bases). With 2 bases removed from V and 10 bases from J, the gap between germline ends came to 12 bases. Per germline, CDR1 SGHAT and CDR2 FQNNGV. The CDR3 extends over 14 amino acids. This CDR3 is CASSLRMGDSPLHF. The CDR3, as DNA: TGTGCCAGCAGCTTACGGATGGGGGACTCACCCCTCCACTTT.

V gene TRBV7-3 combines with J gene TRBJ2-1, with 10 bases fitting TRBD1. V lost 4 bases, J lost 8 bases, and 8 bases stayed unmatched. The CDR3 has 15 amino acids. Germline lookup yields CDR1 SGHTA and CDR2 FQGTGA. The CDR3 loop is CASSSTGGRGDEQFF. Written as DNA, the CDR3 is TGTGCCAGCAGCTCGACAGGGGGCAGAGGAGATGAGCAGTTCTTC.

This sequence joins TRBV6-6 and TRBJ1-1; unclear D gene. V lost 5 bases, J lost 7 bases, and 5 bases lay in between. CDR1 and CDR2 from the germline V gene are MNHNY and SVGAGI (reference sequence). The CDR3 has 10 amino acids. The CDR3 spells CASSALEAFF. CDR3 DNA: TGTGCCAGCAGTGCACTTGAAGCTTTCTTT.

V gene TRBV13 combines with J gene TRBJ2-1; the D gene could be TRBD1 or TRBD2 (5 bases each). Looked up from germline, CDR1 is PRHDT and CDR2 is FYEKMQ (reference sequence). V was trimmed by 5 bases and J by 5 bases, leaving 16 bases between them. CDR3 size: 15 residues. The CDR3 region has the DNA TGTGCCAGCAGCCCCGGGGCTAGCTGGGACAATGAGCAGTTCTTC. Translation: CASSPGASWDNEQFF.

V is TRBV6-6 and J is TRBJ1-5, with 8 bases matching TRBD1. This CDR3 has 14 residues. The ends lost 7 bases at V and 4 bases at J; junction bases unmatched: 6. The germline CDR1 and CDR2 sequences are MNHNY and SVGAGI (reference sequence). CDR3 bases: TGTGCCAGCACCCGACAGGGGAGGAATCAGCCCCAGCATTTT. This codes for CASTRQGRNQPQHF.

This chain joins TRBV3-1 (or the pseudogene TRBV3-2) and TRBJ1-1; 9 positions agree with TRBD1. This CDR3 contains 15 residues. J gave up 5 bases and V 1 base, and 5 bases lay outside the gene matches. CDR1 and CDR2 from the germline V gene are LGHDT and YNNKEL (reference sequence). CDR3 sequence reads: CASSQGGQGHTEAFF. The DNA of the CDR3 is TGTGCCAGCAGCCAAGGGGGACAGGGACATACTGAAGCTTTCTTT.

The chain combines TRBV3-1 (or the pseudogene TRBV3-2) with TRBJ2-2; TRBD1 or TRBD2 may be the D gene (5 bases each). There are 16 residues in the CDR3. CDR1 and CDR2 (germline): LGHDT, YNNKEL (reference sequence). The V and J ends lost 3 bases and 1 base respectively, with 12 bases between them. For the CDR3, the DNA is TGTGCCAGCAGCCACGGGGCGGGCTTGAACACCGGGGAGCTGTTTTTT. Translated: CASSHGAGLNTGELFF.